This T cell receptor (beta chain) was observed in a study of blood T cell repertoires in COVID-19 (dated by TCRdb to the early 2020s). General notes on the study: Samples covering the acute and convalescent phases of COVID-19 were provided by collaborators in the United States, Italy and Spain. The prospective study material was composed of cDNA or gDNA derived from T cells, B-cell-depleted T cells, or PBMCs. The dataset comprised deeply sampled blood TCRbeta repertoires from subjects exposed to, actively infected with, or recovered from COVID-19. The repertoires were released in a freely available public database meant as a resource for research on the immune response to SARS-CoV-2. The samples were drawn from two sources: the first 160 participants of the ongoing ImmuneRACE study, and 1,254 subjects contributed by 6 global collaborators. A de-identified subject ID, COVID-19 status, age in years and sex were almost always included in the sample metadata. HLA class I and class II types, where available, came from metadata supplied by the sample provider rather than from assay-based typing.

Whole blood was collected in K2EDTA tubes by collaborating institutions according to the institutions' own protocols. For TCRbeta analysis, collaborators shipped samples as frozen whole blood, isolated PBMCs, or DNA extracted from either of those sample types. The CDR3 spans 14 residues, from the cysteine through the phenylalanine. The kept DNA is CDR3 alone, 42 bases in frame from the first base. Relative to germline, V is 5 bases shorter and J is 5 bases shorter, with 15 bases between their ends. CDR1 and CDR2, per the germline V gene, are MDHEN and SYDVKM. TCRbeta CDR3 regions were amplified from genomic DNA using the immunoSEQ Assay, a bias-controlled multiplex PCR. The original pipeline was this. The number of nucleated cells in each sample was estimated by amplification of reference gene primers within the assay. Sequence reads were collapsed and filtered to measure the absolute abundance of every unique TCRbeta CDR3 rearrangement. For each sample, productive Simpson clonality was calculated as the square root of Simpson's diversity index across productive rearrangements. The clones in this table, taken by TCRdb from immuneACCESS, are in-frame only. Not every clone is retained; where verified, under half of the shortfall comes from an unresolved V gene, and the cause of the rest is unknown. From that table come the V and J calls and clone size; the DNA was used to work out D and trimming. This sample gives 200,000 or so clones in total; 65% to 90% of them show up just once. The ten largest account for around 14% of the sample.

Results the study describes overall, beyond this receptor: The amount of clinical and demographic metadata varied by source and participant and was provided uncurated.

To note about this clone: The clone's antigen remains unknown. No per-base quality is available; no much larger clone lies one base away.

The receptor's source is a human donor in a cohort sampled during active COVID-19. The chain links TRBV28 with TRBJ2-5; possibly the D gene is TRBD1, per 5 matching bases. The source material was peripheral blood. CDR3 reads: CASSESPGWETQYF. Read as DNA, the sequence is TGTGCCAGCAGTGAATCGCCAGGGTGGGAGACCCAGTACTTC.